This T cell receptor beta chain was sequenced for a study of T cells in Graves' hyperthyroidism and ophthalmopathy. This clonotype was detected a few times. Its ends do not fully match the called genes, so a read error is possible. The CDR3 loop spans 16 amino acids. Germline V gives CDR1 SEHNR, CDR2 FQNEAQ (reference sequence). The source material, RNA transcripts, was used to amplify TCR beta CDR3 regions. The HTBI set primed first-round TCR CDR3 RT-PCR. TCRdb reprocessed the multiplex PCR reads via MiXCR and lists one record per CDR3 protein. The sample carries 800,000 or so distinct CDR3 sequences, 35% to 40% recorded once.

This sequence was found in a man aged 18 to 35 with Graves' hyperthyroidism. The source material was blood. V usage is TRBV7-9 and J usage is TRBJ1-1; D perhaps matches TRBD1 (6 bases). In nucleotides, the CDR3 is TGTGCCAGCAGTTTAGATGAACAGGGCCCAGGCACTGAAGCTTTCTTT. It encodes CASSLDEQGPGTEAFF.